This T cell receptor beta chain was documented in a study of blood T cells in healthy people across ages. This CDR3 is 17 amino acids long. V dropped 1 base and J dropped 0 bases, with 15 bases sitting between them. The V gene's germline CDR1 is SGHRS and CDR2 YFSETQ. The use of a sample-barcoded 5' primer and a J-beta primer mix characterized a second PCR of about 7 to 12 cycles. Carrying 12 random nucleotides, a template-switch adaptor labeled each individual cDNA molecule. TCRdb called the 5' RACE reads again in MiXCR, with one record for every CDR3 protein. This sample carries about 1,600,000 distinct CDR3 sequences, approximately 38% of them seen once, and the ten largest clones take 7% to 9.5%. Points from the study as a whole: With donor CMV status unknown, expanded clonotype changes were possibly confounded. Any conclusive comparison of naive versus antigen-experienced cells was prevented by using unsorted PBMCs.

Turning to this clonotype: Its antigen is not known.

J is TRBJ2-3 and V is TRBV5-1, with D uncertain. The sample was blood. This sequence originates from a young woman in good health. CDR3 DNA sequence: TGCGCCAGCAGCTTGACCCATTTACTGACTAGCACAGATACGCAGTATTTT. Its translation: CASSLTHLLTSTDTQYF.